These 5 T cell receptor beta chains were sequenced from one sample in a study of response to subunit inactivated influenza vaccine. In TCRdb, the RT-PCR reads were re-called with MiXCR into one record per CDR3 protein. The repertoire holds under 850,000 distinct CDR3 sequences, with roughly 20% as singletons. The source material was PBMCs from blood, sampled more than 4 days after vaccination. The receptors originated from a man aged 50 to 59 who received an inactivated influenza vaccine.

Written as DNA, the CDR3 is TGCAGCGTTTCACAACCCCGGGGGGGGACTGGCGAGCAGTACTTC. This sequence encodes CSVSQPRGGTGEQYF. The V and J genes are TRBV29-1 and TRBJ2-7, with TRBD2 matching over 8 bases. CDR1 SQVTM and CDR2 ANQGSEA come from the germline V gene. V lost 5 bases and J lost 6; bases outside the gene matches: 15. This CDR3 comprises 15 residues.

This clonotype was picked up a small number of times. This chain uses TRBV29-1 with TRBJ1-2, with TRBD1 identical over 10 bases. The CDR3 runs 14 residues. Germline loops: CDR1 SQVTM, CDR2 ANQGSEA. J lost 5 bases, V lost 6 bases, and 9 bases had no gene match. The CDR3 sequence: CSVDDRGRRYGYTF. CDR3 bases: TGCAGCGTCGATGACAGGGGGCGAAGGTATGGCTACACCTTC.

This clonotype was seen a single time. The genes are TRBV27 and TRBJ2-3, with TRBD2 matching 7 bases. After removal of 3 bases from V and 1 base from J, the junction contained 7 bases not matched to a gene. Looked up from germline, CDR1 is MNHEY and CDR2 is SMNVEV (reference sequence). The CDR3 has 16 amino acids. The CDR3 DNA is TGTGCCAGCAGTTTGAGGGACTATACCGGCACAGATACGCAGTATTTT. Translating gives CASSLRDYTGTDTQYF.

This clonotype was recorded a few times. The chain uses TRBV7-8 and TRBJ2-4; D is tentatively TRBD1 or TRBD2 (5 bases each). The V end was cut by 0 bases, the J end by 11 bases, with 8 bases between. Per germline, CDR1 SGHVS and CDR2 FQNEAQ. The CDR3 length is 12 residues. CDR3: CASSLARGVQYF. CDR3 nucleotide sequence: TGTGCCAGCAGCTTAGCACGGGGCGTTCAGTACTTC.

The CDR3 DNA is TGCAGTGCTAGATACGGGACAGGTCAAGAGACCCAGTACTTC. It codes for CSARYGTGQETQYF. The chain uses TRBV20-1 and TRBJ2-5; 8 positions match TRBD1. With 2 bases clipped from V and 2 bases from J, the junction kept 4 bases outside the gene matches. This CDR3 is built from 14 residues. In germline, CDR1 is DFQATT, CDR2 SNEGSKA (reference sequence).